This entry concerns a single T cell receptor (beta chain). The authors' processing: Cell counts per sample came from amplifying reference gene primers. Sequencing was performed with immunoSEQ multiplex PCR; in TCRdb, only in-frame clones are kept and a portion is missing. V and J calls and clone size are those listed in that table; D and trimming were worked out from the DNA. The table lists some 110,000 clones, roughly nine tenths of them singletons. Trimming shortened V by 5 bases and J by 7 bases, and 11 bases separated the two germline ends. CDR1 and CDR2 from the germline V gene are SGHDN and FVKESK. CDR3 size: 12 residues. The data belong to a study of blood T cell repertoires in COVID-19. Study context: Samples representing acute and convalescent COVID-19 were sourced from the United States, Italy and Spain. Nucleic acid was either cDNA or gDNA, and it came from T cells, B-cell-depleted T cells, or PBMCs.

The sequenced material came from peripheral blood. This chain links TRBV14 with TRBJ2-5, with D possibly TRBD1 on 5 matching bases. This TCR derives from a man aged 65 to 79 who had recovered from COVID-19. CDR3 loop: CASSGRGGTQYF. The CDR3 coding sequence is TGTGCCAGCAGCGGAAGGGGTGGGACCCAGTACTTC.